The present entry profiles one TCR beta chain with its context. The protocol was immunoSEQ multiplex PCR, while the TCRdb copy is restricted to in-frame clones and leaves out a portion. The profile shows 150,000 to 200,000 clones, roughly nine tenths of them singletons. This entry is derived from a study of blood T cell repertoires in COVID-19. With 4 bases clipped from V and 1 base from J, the junction kept 3 bases outside the gene matches. Germline V lookup: CDR1 SGHNT, CDR2 YYREEE (reference sequence). The CDR3 runs 15 residues. The TCR was taken from a man between 65 and 85 years old with active or convalescent COVID-19. The chain couples TRBV5-4 to TRBJ2-2, with 8 bases matching TRBD2. Sequenced material: peripheral blood. This chain's CDR3 is CASSRTSGNTGELFF. The CDR3, as DNA: TGTGCCAGCAGCCGAACTAGCGGGAACACCGGGGAGCTGTTTTTT.